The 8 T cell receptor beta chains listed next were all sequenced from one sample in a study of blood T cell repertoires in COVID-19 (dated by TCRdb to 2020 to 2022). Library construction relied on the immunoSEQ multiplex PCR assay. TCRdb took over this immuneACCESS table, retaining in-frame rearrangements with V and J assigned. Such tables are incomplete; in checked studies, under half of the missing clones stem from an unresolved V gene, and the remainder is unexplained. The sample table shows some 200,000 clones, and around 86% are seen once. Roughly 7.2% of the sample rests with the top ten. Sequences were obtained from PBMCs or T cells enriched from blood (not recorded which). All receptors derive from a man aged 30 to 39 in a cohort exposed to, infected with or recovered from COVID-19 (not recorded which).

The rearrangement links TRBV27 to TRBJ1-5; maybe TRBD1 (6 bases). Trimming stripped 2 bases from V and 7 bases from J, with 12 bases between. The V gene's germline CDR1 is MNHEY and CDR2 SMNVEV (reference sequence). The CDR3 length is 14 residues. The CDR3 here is CASSLAGDGQPQHF. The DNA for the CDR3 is TGTGCCAGCAGTTTAGCAGGGGACGGACAGCCCCAGCATTTT.

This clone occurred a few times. The CDR3 reads CASSISPTGSYSYEQYF. The CDR3 DNA is TGTGCCAGTAGTATATCCCCGACAGGGTCTTACTCCTACGAGCAGTACTTC. The chain joins TRBV19 to TRBJ2-7; 7 nucleotides agree with TRBD1. Germline V gene lookup returns CDR1 LNHDA and CDR2 SQIVND (reference sequence). Germline trimming cut 2 bases from V and 0 bases from J; bases unmatched to any gene: 10. The CDR3 is 17 amino acids.

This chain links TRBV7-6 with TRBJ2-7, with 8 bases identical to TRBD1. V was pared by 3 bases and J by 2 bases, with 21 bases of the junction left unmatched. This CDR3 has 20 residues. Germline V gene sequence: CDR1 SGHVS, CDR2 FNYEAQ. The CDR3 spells CASSFRSVGFPGQAAYEQYF. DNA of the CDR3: TGTGCCAGCAGCTTTAGATCCGTCGGGTTTCCGGGACAGGCAGCCTACGAGCAGTACTTC. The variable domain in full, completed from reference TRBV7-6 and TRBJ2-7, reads GAGVSQSPRYKVTKRGQDVALRCDPISGHVSLYWYRQALGQGPEFLTYFNYEAQQDKSGLPNDRFSAERPEGSISTLTIQRTEQRDSAMYRCASSFRSVGFPGQAAYEQYFGPGTRLTVT.

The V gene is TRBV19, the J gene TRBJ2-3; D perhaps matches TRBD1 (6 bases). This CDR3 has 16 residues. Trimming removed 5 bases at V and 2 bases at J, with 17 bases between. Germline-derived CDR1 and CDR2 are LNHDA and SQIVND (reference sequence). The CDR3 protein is CASSLFYRDNTDTQYF. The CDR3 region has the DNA TGTGCCAGTAGTTTATTCTACCGGGACAACACAGATACGCAGTATTTT.

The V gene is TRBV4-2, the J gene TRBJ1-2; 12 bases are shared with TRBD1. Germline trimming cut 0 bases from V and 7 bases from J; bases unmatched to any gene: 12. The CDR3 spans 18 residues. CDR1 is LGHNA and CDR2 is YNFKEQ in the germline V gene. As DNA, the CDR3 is TGTGCCAGCAGCCAAGAGAAAAGGGACAGGGGGCGAGGAGGTGGCTACACCTTC. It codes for CASSQEKRDRGRGGGYTF.

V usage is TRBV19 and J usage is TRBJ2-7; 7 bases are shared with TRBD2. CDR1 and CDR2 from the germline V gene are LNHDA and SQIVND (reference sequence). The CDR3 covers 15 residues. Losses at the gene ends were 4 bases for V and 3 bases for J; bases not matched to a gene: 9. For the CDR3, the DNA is TGTGCCAGTAGTACTAGCGGCAACCCCTTCTACGAGCAGTACTTC. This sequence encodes CASSTSGNPFYEQYF.

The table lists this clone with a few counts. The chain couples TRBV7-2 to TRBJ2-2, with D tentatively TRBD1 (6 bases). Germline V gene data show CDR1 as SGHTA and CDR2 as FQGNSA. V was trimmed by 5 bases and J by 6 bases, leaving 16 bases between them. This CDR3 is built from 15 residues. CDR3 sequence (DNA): TGTGCCAGCAGCCAGGGGATGGGCCCCCCCGGGGAGCTGTTTTTT. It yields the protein CASSQGMGPPGELFF.

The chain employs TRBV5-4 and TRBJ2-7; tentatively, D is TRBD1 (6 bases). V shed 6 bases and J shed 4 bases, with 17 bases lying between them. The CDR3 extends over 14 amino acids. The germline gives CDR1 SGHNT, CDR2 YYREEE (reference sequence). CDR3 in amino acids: CASTIGGAPYEQYF. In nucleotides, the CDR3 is TGTGCCAGCACCATAGGGGGAGCCCCTTACGAGCAGTACTTC.